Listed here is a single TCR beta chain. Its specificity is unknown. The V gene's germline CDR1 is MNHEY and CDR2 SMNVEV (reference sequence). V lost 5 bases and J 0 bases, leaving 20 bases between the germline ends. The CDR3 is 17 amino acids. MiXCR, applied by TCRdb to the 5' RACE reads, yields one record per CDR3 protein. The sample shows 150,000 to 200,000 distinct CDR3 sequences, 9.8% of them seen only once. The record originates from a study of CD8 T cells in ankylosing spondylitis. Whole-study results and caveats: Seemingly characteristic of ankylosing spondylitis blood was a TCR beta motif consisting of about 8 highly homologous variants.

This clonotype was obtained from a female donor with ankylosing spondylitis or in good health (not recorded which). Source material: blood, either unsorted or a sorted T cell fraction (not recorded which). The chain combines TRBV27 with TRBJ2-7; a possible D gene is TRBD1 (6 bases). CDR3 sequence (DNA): TGTGCCAGCAGTCCGATGGAAGGGGGATCGAGCTCCTACGAGCAGTACTTC. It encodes CASSPMEGGSSSYEQYF.